This paragraph reports one T cell receptor beta chain. Profiled with immunoSEQ multiplex PCR; TCRdb holds only in-frame clones, not every one. The table lists roughly 330,000 clones, approximately 87% of them singletons, with 4% in the top ten. This specimen belongs to a study of blood T cell repertoires in COVID-19. The length of the CDR3 is 14 residues. Per germline, CDR1 SGHRS and CDR2 YFSETQ. The V gene lost 5 bases and the J gene lost 5 bases, with 16 bases spanning the gap. Source material: peripheral blood. The clonotype originates from a woman aged 45-65 years with active or convalescent COVID-19. V usage is TRBV5-1 and J usage is TRBJ2-5; D is possibly TRBD2 (7 bases). The CDR3 loop reads CASRPGGARETQYF. The DNA of the CDR3 is TGCGCCAGCAGGCCTGGGGGGGCGCGGGAGACCCAGTACTTC.